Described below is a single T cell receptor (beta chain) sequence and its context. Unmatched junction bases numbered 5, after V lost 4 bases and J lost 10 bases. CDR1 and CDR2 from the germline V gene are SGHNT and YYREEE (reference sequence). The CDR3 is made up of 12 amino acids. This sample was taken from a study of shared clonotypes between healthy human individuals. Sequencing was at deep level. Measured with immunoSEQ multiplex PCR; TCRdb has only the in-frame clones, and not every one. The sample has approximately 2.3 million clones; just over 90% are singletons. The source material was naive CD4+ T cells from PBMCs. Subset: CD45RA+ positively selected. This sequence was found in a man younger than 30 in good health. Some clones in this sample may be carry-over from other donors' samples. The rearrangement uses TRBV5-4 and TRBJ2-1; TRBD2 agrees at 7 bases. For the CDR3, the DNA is TGTGCCAGCAGCCCCGCCGGGGGGGAGCAGTTCTTC. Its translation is CASSPAGGEQFF.